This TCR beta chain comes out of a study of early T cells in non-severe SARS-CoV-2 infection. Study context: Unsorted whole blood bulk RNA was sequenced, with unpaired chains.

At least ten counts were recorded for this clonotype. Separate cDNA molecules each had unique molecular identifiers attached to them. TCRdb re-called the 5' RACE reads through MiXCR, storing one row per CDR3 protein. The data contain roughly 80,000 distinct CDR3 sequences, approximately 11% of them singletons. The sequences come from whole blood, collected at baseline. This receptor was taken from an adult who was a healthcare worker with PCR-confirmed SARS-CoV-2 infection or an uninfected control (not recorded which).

CDR3 residues: CASSFGGAETQYF. In DNA form, the CDR3 reads TGTGCCAGCAGCTTTGGGGGCGCGGAGACCCAGTACTTC. V is TRBV7-7 and J is TRBJ2-5, with D possibly matching TRBD1 (6 bases). Trimming removed 3 bases from V and 5 bases from J, with 10 bases in between. CDR3 length: 13 residues. CDR1 is SSHAT and CDR2 is FNYEAQ in the germline V gene (reference sequence).